In its sample, the clone carrying this T cell receptor (beta chain) was seen many times. Attachment of unique molecular identifiers was made to individual cDNA molecules. TCRdb reanalysed the 5' RACE reads using MiXCR and keeps one entry per CDR3 protein. The repertoire has roughly 35,000 distinct CDR3 sequences, around 7% of them found once; the top ten carry about 4%. This sample is part of a study of early T cells in non-severe SARS-CoV-2 infection. Overall study: Alpha and beta chains were unpaired, from unsorted whole-blood bulk RNA.

The germline V gene encodes CDR1 MDHEN and CDR2 SYDVKM. V was pared by 10 bases and J by 2 bases, with 12 bases between. The CDR3 runs to 13 residues. This sequence was found in an adult who was a healthcare worker with PCR-confirmed SARS-CoV-2 infection or an uninfected control (not recorded which). Sequenced: whole blood. The genes are TRBV28 and TRBJ1-5, with D unresolved. The DNA of the CDR3 is TGTGCCACCAGACCCGAGGGCAATCAGCCCCAGCATTTT. Translated, it gives CATRPEGNQPQHF.